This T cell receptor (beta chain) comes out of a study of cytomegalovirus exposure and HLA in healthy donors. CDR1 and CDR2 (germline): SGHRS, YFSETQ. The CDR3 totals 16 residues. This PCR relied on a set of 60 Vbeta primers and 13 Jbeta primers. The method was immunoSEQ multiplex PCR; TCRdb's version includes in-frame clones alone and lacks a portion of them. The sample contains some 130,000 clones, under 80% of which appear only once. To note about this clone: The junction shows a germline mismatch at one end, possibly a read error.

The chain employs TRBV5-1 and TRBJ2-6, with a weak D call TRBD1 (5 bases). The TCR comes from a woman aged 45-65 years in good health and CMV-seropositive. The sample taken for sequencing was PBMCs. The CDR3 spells CASSLGSLASGAPEAF. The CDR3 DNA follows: TGCGCCAGCAGCTTGGGTTCGTTGGCCTCTGGGGCCCCCGAGGCTTTC.